Shown below are 32 T cell receptor beta chains from a single sample sequenced in a study of brain T cells in children with intractable seizures. Libraries were prepared by immunoSEQ multiplex PCR; TCRdb keeps only in-frame clonotypes and omits some of them. The sample lists just under 65,000 clones, more than 95% occurring once. The sequencing here drew on peripheral blood, taken at surgery. All receptors derive from a boy under two years old with focal cortical dysplasia and intractable seizures.

This sequence joins TRBV9 and TRBJ2-3; the match to TRBD2 covers 8 bases. This CDR3 contains 16 residues. Germline CDR1 is SGDLS and CDR2 is YYNGEE. J lost 4 bases, V lost 1 base, and 8 bases had no gene match. Written as DNA, the CDR3 is TGTGCCAGCAGCGTATTAAACGGGGGGGGTGCAGATACGCAGTATTTT. It translates to CASSVLNGGGADTQYF.

CDR3 loop: CASSKVLEGLRRGRYEQYF. The CDR3 DNA reads as TGTGCCAGCAGCAAGGTACTCGAGGGGTTAAGGAGGGGCCGCTACGAGCAGTACTTC. This sequence joins TRBV6-2 or TRBV6-3 and TRBJ2-7, with D possibly TRBD2 on 6 matching bases. V gave up 6 bases and J gave up 3 bases, with 30 bases separating them. The CDR3 is 19 residues long. CDR1 is MNHEY, CDR2 SVGEGT, per germline.

For the CDR3, the DNA is TGCGCCAGCAGCTTGGGCTTTACAGGGAGCGCTGAAGCTTTCTTT. Translation gives CASSLGFTGSAEAFF. The J gene is TRBJ1-1, the V gene TRBV5-1, with D perhaps matching TRBD1 (6 bases). Trimming stripped 0 bases from V and 6 bases from J, with 15 bases between. The CDR3 extends over 15 amino acids. Germline V gene data show CDR1 as SGHRS and CDR2 as YFSETQ.

V usage is TRBV27 and J usage is TRBJ2-7; 9 bases are a match to TRBD2. The CDR3 is 19 amino acids. Germline values: CDR1 MNHEY, CDR2 SMNVEV (reference sequence). The V segment lost 4 bases and the J segment 2 bases; nucleotides outside the gene matches: 18. CDR3 DNA: TGTGCCAGCAGTTCGCTCACCGACCCCTCAGGCGGGAGGGCCTACGAGCAGTACTTC. The encoded protein is CASSSLTDPSGGRAYEQYF.

This sequence joins TRBV6-1 and TRBJ2-7; D call uncertain. The CDR3 covers 14 residues. Germline V gene sequence: CDR1 MNHNS, CDR2 SASEGT. V was pared by 1 base and J by 2 bases, with 9 bases between. The CDR3 reads CASSEVEGTYEQYF. The CDR3 region has the DNA TGTGCCAGCAGTGAAGTTGAAGGGACCTACGAGCAGTACTTC.

This clone was detected once. This chain uses TRBV3-1 (or the pseudogene TRBV3-2) with TRBJ2-1; 14 bases map to TRBD2. In germline, CDR1 is LGHDT, CDR2 YNNKEL (reference sequence). The CDR3 spans 18 residues. V lost 4 bases and J lost 3; bases outside the gene matches: 8. Here the CDR3 DNA reads TGTGCCAGCAGCCTCCGACTAGCGGGGGGGCCCTACTACAATGAGCAGTTCTTC. This gives the protein CASSLRLAGGPYYNEQFF.

The rearrangement uses TRBV6-5 and TRBJ1-2, with 8 bases aligning to TRBD1. The CDR3 loop spans 16 amino acids. Trimming cost V 0 bases and J 3 bases; bases outside gene matches: 6. Germline V gene sequence: CDR1 MNHEY, CDR2 SVGAGI. CDR3 in amino acids: CASSYSAGGAHYGYTF. As DNA, the CDR3 is TGTGCCAGCAGTTACTCAGCAGGGGGCGCTCACTATGGCTACACCTTC.

This clone has just one count. V gene TRBV18 combines with J gene TRBJ2-3; D gene ambiguous. V gave up 3 bases and J gave up 3 bases, with 10 bases separating them. In germline, CDR1 is KGHSH, CDR2 LQKENI. The CDR3 has 14 residues. The CDR3: CASSPLESTDTQYF. The CDR3, as DNA: TGTGCCAGCTCACCCCTTGAGAGTACAGATACGCAGTATTTT.

This clone has a single count. V gene TRBV20-1 combines with J gene TRBJ2-1; D uncertain. Per the germline V gene, CDR1 is DFQATT and CDR2 is SNEGSKA (reference sequence). Trimming shortened V by 3 bases and J by 7 bases, and 7 bases separated the two germline ends. This CDR3 contains 11 residues. This CDR3 reads CSASSVNEQFF. The CDR3 DNA sequence: TGCAGTGCTAGTTCTGTGAATGAGCAGTTCTTC.

The chain employs TRBV6-5 and TRBJ1-1; 10 bases map to TRBD1. The CDR3 consists of 15 residues. V lost 8 bases, J lost 0 bases, and 6 bases stayed unmatched. CDR1 MNHEY and CDR2 SVGAGI come from the germline V gene. CDR3: CASESGQGLNTEAFF. CDR3 sequence (DNA): TGTGCCAGCGAATCGGGACAGGGGTTGAACACTGAAGCTTTCTTT.

The gene calls are TRBV7-2 and TRBJ2-3; D not resolved. V lost 1 base, J lost 0 bases, and 5 bases lay in between. Looked up from germline, CDR1 is SGHTA and CDR2 is FQGNSA. The CDR3 is 14 amino acids. CDR3 loop: CASSLDRSTDTQYF. The CDR3 DNA is TGTGCCAGCAGCTTAGACCGGAGCACAGATACGCAGTATTTT.

The gene calls are TRBV27 and TRBJ2-5, with 7 nucleotides matching TRBD1. V was clipped by 6 bases and J by 4 bases; unmatched bases: 5. Germline V gives CDR1 MNHEY, CDR2 SMNVEV (reference sequence). The CDR3 loop spans 13 amino acids. DNA for the CDR3: TGTGCCAGCAGAACTACAGGGGTAGAGACCCAGTACTTC. Amino acid sequence: CASRTTGVETQYF.

V gene TRBV28 combines with J gene TRBJ2-2; tentatively, D is TRBD2 (5 bases). CDR1 and CDR2 (germline): MDHEN, SYDVKM. The CDR3 covers 13 residues. V was pared by 10 bases and J by 1 base, with 10 bases between. CDR3 DNA sequence: TGTGCCACCAGGACTGAGAACACCGGGGAGCTGTTTTTT. It encodes CATRTENTGELFF.

This clone was detected only once. V gene TRBV13 combines with J gene TRBJ2-4; tentatively, D is TRBD1 or TRBD2 (5 bases each). The length of the CDR3 is 14 residues. V shed 0 bases and J shed 9 bases, with 12 bases lying between them. The germline CDR1 and CDR2 sequences are PRHDT and FYEKMQ (reference sequence). The CDR3 bases are TGTGCCAGCAGCTTAGGGGAGTCTGGGGGCATTCAGTACTTC. As protein: CASSLGESGGIQYF.

V and J are TRBV4-1 and TRBJ1-4, with D hard to call. The ends were cut back, 0 bases at V and 0 bases at J, with 5 bases in the middle. Germline values: CDR1 MGHRA, CDR2 YSYEKL. The CDR3 sequence is 15 residues long. The CDR3 DNA follows: TGCGCCAGCAGCCAAGAGATCGCAACTAATGAAAAACTGTTTTTT. Translating it yields CASSQEIATNEKLFF.

This clone has a single count. Written as DNA, the CDR3 is TGCGCCAGCAGCTTGGACAATAACTATGGCTACACCTTC. It codes for CASSLDNNYGYTF. The J gene is TRBJ1-2, the V gene TRBV5-1; no reliable D call. The CDR3 extends over 13 amino acids. The V gene's germline CDR1 is SGHRS and CDR2 YFSETQ. The V gene lost 0 bases and the J gene lost 1 base, with 4 bases spanning the gap.

The chain uses TRBV6-1 and TRBJ2-5; TRBD2 aligns across 13 bases. The CDR3 loop spans 16 amino acids. The J segment lost 5 bases and the V segment lost 4 bases, leaving 7 bases of the junction unmatched. CDR1 and CDR2 (germline): MNHNS, SASEGT. The DNA of the CDR3 is TGTGCCAGCAGTGGACGGACTAGCGGGAGTTGGGAGACCCAGTACTTC. It translates to CASSGRTSGSWETQYF.

The rearrangement links TRBV11-3 to TRBJ2-2; D unresolved. Germline V gene lookup returns CDR1 SGHNT and CDR2 YENEEA. With 2 bases removed from V and 5 bases from J, the gap between germline ends came to 6 bases. The CDR3 consists of 13 residues. For the CDR3, the DNA is TGTGCCAGCAGCTTAATCCGGACCGGGGAGCTGTTTTTT. Residues: CASSLIRTGELFF.

The J gene is TRBJ2-3, the V gene TRBV29-1; no definite D call. The CDR3 extends over 13 amino acids. V was pared by 6 bases and J by 4 bases, with 14 bases between. The germline gives CDR1 SQVTM, CDR2 ANQGSEA. CDR3 in amino acids: CSVAEIQADTQYF. The CDR3 DNA sequence: TGCAGCGTCGCTGAAATTCAGGCAGATACGCAGTATTTT.

The rearrangement uses TRBV7-2 and TRBJ2-7; 7 bases line up with TRBD1. After removal of 5 bases from V and 0 bases from J, the junction contained 4 bases not matched to a gene. Germline V gene data show CDR1 as SGHTA and CDR2 as FQGNSA. CDR3 length: 14 amino acids. The CDR3 sequence: CASSPDRISYEQYF. CDR3 coding DNA: TGTGCCAGCAGCCCGGACAGGATCTCCTACGAGCAGTACTTC. The full variable domain, completed using reference TRBV7-2 and TRBJ2-7, is GAGVSQSPSNKVTEKGKDVELRCDPISGHTALYWYRQSLGQGLEFLIYFQGNSAPDKSGLPSDRFSAERTGGSVSTLTIQRTQQEDSAVYLCASSPDRISYEQYFGPGTRLTVT.

The rearrangement uses TRBV19 and TRBJ2-3; 12 nucleotides line up with TRBD2. CDR3 size: 16 residues. Losses at the gene ends were 6 bases for V and 3 bases for J; bases not matched to a gene: 7. The V gene's germline CDR1 is LNHDA and CDR2 SQIVND (reference sequence). This chain's CDR3 is CASRATSGGRTDTQYF. CDR3 DNA: TGTGCCAGTAGGGCCACTAGCGGGGGGCGAACAGATACGCAGTATTTT.

V and J are TRBV14 and TRBJ2-7; possibly TRBD1 for D (5 bases). V dropped 4 bases and J dropped 0 bases, with 13 bases sitting between them. CDR1 and CDR2 from the germline V gene are SGHDN and FVKESK. The CDR3 is 15 residues long. As DNA, the CDR3 is TGTGCCAGCAGCCCAACATGGGGCGGCTCCTACGAGCAGTACTTC. It is translated as CASSPTWGGSYEQYF. Full variable domain (remainder filled in from reference TRBV14 and TRBJ2-7): EAGVTQFPSHSVIEKGQTVTLRCDPISGHDNLYWYRRVMGKEIKFLLHFVKESKQDESGMPNNRFLAERTGGTYSTLKVQPAELEDSGVYFCASSPTWGGSYEQYFGPGTRLTVT.

The chain joins TRBV19 to TRBJ2-1; 7 nucleotides align to TRBD2. The V gene's germline CDR1 is LNHDA and CDR2 SQIVND (reference sequence). CDR3 length: 16 amino acids. Unmatched junction bases numbered 14, after V lost 7 bases and J lost 5 bases. This chain's CDR3 is CASTPLPGTTNNEQFF. For the CDR3, the DNA is TGTGCCAGTACCCCTTTACCCGGGACTACAAACAATGAGCAGTTCTTC.

The genes are TRBV5-1 and TRBJ1-4, with D tentatively TRBD1 (5 bases). The CDR3 is 16 amino acids. V dropped 0 bases and J dropped 2 bases, with 11 bases sitting between them. Germline CDR1 and CDR2: SGHRS and YFSETQ. CDR3 coding DNA: TGCGCCAGCAGCTTGGGAGGGTCAGGGACTAATGAAAAACTGTTTTTT. Protein sequence: CASSLGGSGTNEKLFF.

The chain recombines TRBV7-3 with TRBJ2-3; D uncertain. CDR3 size: 16 residues. Germline V gene sequence: CDR1 SGHTA, CDR2 FQGTGA. Trimming shortened V by 1 base and J by 1 base, and 12 bases separated the two germline ends. In DNA form, the CDR3 reads TGTGCCAGCAGCTTAAATCCTGGGCTTGGCACAGATACGCAGTATTTT. This translates into CASSLNPGLGTDTQYF. Looking up the rest from reference TRBV7-3 and TRBJ2-3 gives the full variable domain: GAGVSQTPSNKVTEKGKYVELRCDPISGHTALYWYRQSLGQGPEFLIYFQGTGAADDSGLPNDRFFAVRPEGSVSTLKIQRTERGDSAVYLCASSLNPGLGTDTQYFGPGTRLTVL.

CDR3: CSASSGFYSNQPQHF. CDR3 bases: TGCAGTGCTAGTTCGGGCTTTTATAGCAATCAGCCCCAGCATTTT. This chain links TRBV20-1 with TRBJ1-5; D not certain. Trimming took 3 bases from V and 0 from J, leaving 12 bases between them. The germline V gene encodes CDR1 DFQATT and CDR2 SNEGSKA (reference sequence). The CDR3 contains 15 residues.

This clone appeared once. In DNA form, the CDR3 reads TGTGCCAGCAGCCGGTCCGGGAGGAGAGATACGCAGTATTTT. Residues: CASSRSGRRDTQYF. The chain links TRBV14 to TRBJ2-3; 7 positions match TRBD2. Germline loops: CDR1 SGHDN, CDR2 FVKESK. V shed 4 bases, J shed 5 bases, and the junction held 6 bases outside the gene matches. This CDR3 has 14 residues.

The chain combines TRBV7-8 with TRBJ1-4, with no clear D. The germline CDR1 and CDR2 sequences are SGHVS and FQNEAQ. With 3 bases removed from V and 2 bases from J, the gap between germline ends came to 7 bases. The CDR3 spans 14 residues. The CDR3 region has the DNA TGTGCCAGCAGCTTGAGGAGGACTAATGAAAAACTGTTTTTT. Amino acid sequence: CASSLRRTNEKLFF.

The V gene is TRBV10-3, the J gene TRBJ2-3; possible D gene TRBD1, 6 bases. With 2 bases removed from V and 2 bases from J, the gap between germline ends came to 23 bases. Germline V CDR1 and CDR2: ENHRY, SYGVKD. The CDR3 is 19 residues long. CDR3 residues: CAISEDRLGRSPPTDTQYF. In nucleotides, the CDR3 is TGTGCCATCAGTGAGGACAGGCTCGGTCGGAGCCCCCCCACAGATACGCAGTATTTT.

J is TRBJ1-5 and V is TRBV28; the D is unclear. In germline, CDR1 is MDHEN, CDR2 SYDVKM. The CDR3 runs to 14 residues. V was pared by 3 bases and J by 4 bases, with 10 bases between. The CDR3 DNA is TGTGCCAGCAGTTTTTGGCAGATAAATCAGCCCCAGCATTTT. Encoded protein: CASSFWQINQPQHF. The variable domain in full, completed from reference TRBV28 and TRBJ1-5, reads DVKVTQSSRYLVKRTGEKVFLECVQDMDHENMFWYRQDPGLGLRLIYFSYDVKMKEKGDIPEGYSVSREKKERFSLILESASTNQTSMYLCASSFWQINQPQHFGDGTRLSIL.

The chain's CDR3 is CASSLFGASYNEQFF. DNA for the CDR3: TGTGCCAGCAGCTTATTTGGGGCCTCCTACAATGAGCAGTTCTTC. This chain links TRBV11-2 with TRBJ2-1; D may be TRBD1 (5 bases). CDR1 and CDR2 from the germline V gene are SGHAT and FQNNGV. V shed 2 bases and J shed 0 bases, with 8 bases lying between them. This CDR3 region has 15 residues.

The chain combines TRBV11-2 with TRBJ2-1; the match to TRBD2 covers 7 bases. The V segment lost 5 bases and the J segment 5 bases; nucleotides outside the gene matches: 18. This CDR3 is built from 18 residues. Germline lookup yields CDR1 SGHAT and CDR2 FQNNGV. This chain's CDR3 is CASSKPPTWGGENNEQFF. The CDR3, as DNA: TGTGCCAGCAGCAAACCCCCAACCTGGGGGGGGGAGAACAATGAGCAGTTCTTC.